This T cell receptor beta chain was sequenced for a study of Ad26.COV2.S vaccination and SARS-CoV-2 variants (dated by TCRdb to about 2021). Regarding the research as a whole: Donors in the vaccine arm were drawn from COV1001, a multicentre, randomized, double-blind, placebo-controlled phase I-IIa trial testing Ad26.COV2.S in healthy adults. Ad26.COV2.S was given intramuscularly at 5x10^10 or 1x10^11 viral particles, as a single shot or as two shots 56 days apart. The specificity and breadth of SARS-CoV-2-reactive T cell receptors after Ad26.COV2.S vaccination were assessed by TCRbeta repertoire sequencing. The TCR-sequenced set comprised about 32 samples: about 19 Ad26.COV2.S vaccine recipients, 5 placebo recipients and 8 SARS-CoV-2 convalescent individuals. Trial participants were randomized into five groups of five, in which low-dose or high-dose Ad26.COV2.S was given once or twice, or placebo was given on both occasions. Throughout the experiments and outcome assessment, investigators stayed blinded to trial group allocation.

The junction carries 8 bases between V and J, which are trimmed by 5 bases and 0 bases respectively. For CDR1 and CDR2, the germline V gene (reference sequence) lists GTSNPN and SVGIG. From the cysteine up to the phenylalanine, the CDR3 has a length of 12 residues. The DNA shown is the 36-base CDR3, in frame from base 1. The immunoSEQ Assay was used to sequence TCRbeta CDR3 regions. After extraction, genomic DNA underwent amplification by bias-controlled multiplex PCR, followed by high-throughput sequencing. For the original study's pipeline: Collapsing and filtering of sequences were performed to quantify the absolute abundance of each unique TCRbeta CDR3 region. T cell fraction was estimated by normalization of TCRbeta template counts to usable DNA, with usable DNA being measured through amplification of reference genes present in all nucleated cells. Repertoire TCRs were annotated as SARS-CoV-2-specific by exact matching of V gene, CDR3 amino acid sequence and J gene to a known reactive TCR set. The reference SARS-CoV-2 TCR set was obtained from MIRA and was filtered for enrichment in COVID-19-positive ImmuneCODE repertoires, whereby public or cross-reactive TCRs were removed. Drawing on the MIRA antigens, annotated TCRs were analysed further at the level of specific ORF or position within ORF. Breadth was defined as the number of annotated unique rearrangements divided by the total number of unique productive rearrangements, and depth was defined as the summed frequency of the annotated unique rearrangements. TCR breadth was compared between groups using two-sided Wilcoxon rank-sum tests. In TCRdb, the immuneACCESS table is reduced to in-frame sequences with V and J assigned. These tables do not hold every clone; where another copy was compared, an unresolved V gene accounts for under half, and the others remain unexplained. V and J calls and clone size come straight from that table; D and trimming were deduced from the DNA. For this sample there are under 550,000 clones; 85% to 90% appear just once. The ten largest clonotypes hold less than 4.5% of the sample.

With regard to this clone: Its specific antigen is unknown. No base qualities exist here, and no much larger clone lies one base off it.

According to the study, the label for this sample's treatment or condition signals: some 20 received Ad26.COV2.S at low or high dose, single or two shots; about 5 received placebo; per-sample allocation not given. For vaccine and placebo recipients, the sequenced repertoires came from samples collected on day 63 after the first injection. Between 29 July and 7 August 2020, Cohort 1b enrolled 25 adults aged 18-55 years at one site in Boston, USA. As a vaccine, Ad26.COV2.S was a replication-incompetent adenovirus type 26 vector that expressed a prefusion-stabilized SARS-CoV-2 spike protein derived from the original Wuhan strain. What the authors observed across the whole study: The authors noted that the TCR breadth and depth analyses may have underestimated total T cell responses. Non-spike TCR breadth was comparable between vaccine and placebo recipients, consistent with the vaccine containing only spike. Compared with placebo recipients, Ad26.COV2.S recipients showed higher spike-specific TCR breadth (P = 0.0014). Comparing responses between vaccine doses or regimens was not something the study was powered to do. After vaccination, spike-specific CD8+ and CD4+ T cell responses were reported to show substantial breadth.

The V and J genes are TRBV30 and TRBJ2-7; the D gene is possibly TRBD1, with 5 bases matching. The receptor comes from a person aged 18-65 years who received the Ad26.COV2.S COVID-19 vaccine or a placebo. The sample consisted of peripheral blood, taken in a trial of Ad26.COV2.S vaccine versus placebo. The CDR3 reads as follows: CAWGAVSYEQYF. The DNA reads TGTGCCTGGGGGGCTGTCTCCTACGAGCAGTACTTC.